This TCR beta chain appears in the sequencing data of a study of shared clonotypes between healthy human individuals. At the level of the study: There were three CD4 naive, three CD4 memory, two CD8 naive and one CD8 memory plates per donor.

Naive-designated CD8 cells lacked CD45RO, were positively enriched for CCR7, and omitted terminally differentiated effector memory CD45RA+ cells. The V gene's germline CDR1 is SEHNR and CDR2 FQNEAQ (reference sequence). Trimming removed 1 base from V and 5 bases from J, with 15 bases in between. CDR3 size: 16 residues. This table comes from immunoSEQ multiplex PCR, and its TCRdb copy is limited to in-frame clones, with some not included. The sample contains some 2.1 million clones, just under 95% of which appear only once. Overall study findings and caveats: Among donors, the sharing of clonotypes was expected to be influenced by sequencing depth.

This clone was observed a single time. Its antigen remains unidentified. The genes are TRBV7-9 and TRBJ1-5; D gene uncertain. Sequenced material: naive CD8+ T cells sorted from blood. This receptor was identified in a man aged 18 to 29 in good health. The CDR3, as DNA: TGTGCCAGCAGCTTAGGAGGTTCCGGGTTGGATCAGCCCCAGCATTTT. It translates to CASSLGGSGLDQPQHF.